Here is one T cell receptor (beta chain) with its context. Its target is unknown. The RNA usage for each TCR library was roughly 3,700 ng of total RNA. With the 5' RACE reads reprocessed, TCRdb shows one record per CDR3 protein and no DNA. In all, the sample yields under 150,000 distinct CDR3 sequences. This entry belongs to a study of monozygotic twins with inflammatory bowel disease. General study results and limits: Patients received differing immunosuppressive treatments, which may have added variability to their repertoires.

The germline CDR1 and CDR2 sequences are GTSNPN and SVGIG (reference sequence). The CDR3 runs 14 residues. Specimen: blood. The TCR originated in a human donor with ulcerative colitis or Crohn's disease, or a healthy co-twin of an affected twin (not recorded which). This sequence joins TRBV30 and TRBJ1-4; with no DNA, the TCRdb D assignment of TRBD1 cannot be verified. CDR3: CAWSVSGVGEKLFF.